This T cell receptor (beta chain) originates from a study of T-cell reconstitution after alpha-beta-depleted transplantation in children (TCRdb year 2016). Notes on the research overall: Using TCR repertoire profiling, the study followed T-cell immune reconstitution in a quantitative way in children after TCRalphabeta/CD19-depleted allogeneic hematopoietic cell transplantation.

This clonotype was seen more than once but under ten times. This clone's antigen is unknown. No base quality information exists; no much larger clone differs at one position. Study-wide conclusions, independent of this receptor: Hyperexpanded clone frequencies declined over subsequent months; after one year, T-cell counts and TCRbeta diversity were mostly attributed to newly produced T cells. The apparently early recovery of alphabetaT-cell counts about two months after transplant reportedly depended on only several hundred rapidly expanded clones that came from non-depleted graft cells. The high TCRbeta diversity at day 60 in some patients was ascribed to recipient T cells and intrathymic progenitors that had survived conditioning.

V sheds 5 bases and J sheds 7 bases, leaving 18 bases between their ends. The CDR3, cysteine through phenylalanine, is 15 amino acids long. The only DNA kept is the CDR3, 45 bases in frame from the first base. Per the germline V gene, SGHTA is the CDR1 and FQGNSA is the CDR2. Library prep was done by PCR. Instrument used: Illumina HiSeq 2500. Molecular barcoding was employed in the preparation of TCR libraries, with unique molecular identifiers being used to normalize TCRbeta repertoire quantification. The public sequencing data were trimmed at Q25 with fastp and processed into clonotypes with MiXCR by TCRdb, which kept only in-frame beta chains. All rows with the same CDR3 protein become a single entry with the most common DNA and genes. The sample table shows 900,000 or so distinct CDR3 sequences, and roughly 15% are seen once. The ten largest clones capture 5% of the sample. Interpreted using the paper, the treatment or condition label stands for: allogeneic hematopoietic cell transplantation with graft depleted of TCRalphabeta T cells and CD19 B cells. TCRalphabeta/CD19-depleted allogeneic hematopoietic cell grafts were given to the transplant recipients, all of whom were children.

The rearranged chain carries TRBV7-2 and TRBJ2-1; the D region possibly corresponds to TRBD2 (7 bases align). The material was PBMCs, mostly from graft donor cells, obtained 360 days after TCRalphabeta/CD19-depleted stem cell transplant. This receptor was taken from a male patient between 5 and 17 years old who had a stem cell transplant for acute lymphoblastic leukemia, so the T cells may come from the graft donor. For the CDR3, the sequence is CASSRAGDYFNEQFF. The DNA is TGTGCCAGCAGCCGGGCAGGGGACTACTTTAATGAGCAGTTCTTC.